This T cell receptor (beta chain) is drawn from a study of T cell responses to AZD1222 COVID-19 vaccine. The wider study: Some second doses came at about 4 weeks and others at about 12 weeks; these were pooled. Study-level findings and limits: Spike-wide coverage was observed for vaccine-associated CD4 TCRs, with dominant responses at 160-218 and 743-854. Clonal diversity was possibly underestimated, and white British individuals and females predominated among donors.

This clone has a single count. What it binds is not known. J lost 8 bases, V lost 5 bases, and 6 bases had no gene match. This CDR3 is built from 15 residues. Germline V gene lookup returns CDR1 LGHDT and CDR2 YNNKEL (reference sequence). This table comes from immunoSEQ multiplex PCR, and its TCRdb copy is limited to in-frame clones, with some not included. The sample has around 260,000 clones, approximately 95% seen once. The TCR sequence derives from an adult in good health. The gene calls are TRBV3-1 (or the pseudogene TRBV3-2) and TRBJ2-1; 13 bases match TRBD2. This material consisted of peripheral blood, taken on day 0 of AZD1222 vaccination. The DNA of the CDR3 is TGTGCCAGCAGCTCATGGACTAGCGGGAGATATGAGCAGTTCTTC. It is translated as CASSSWTSGRYEQFF.